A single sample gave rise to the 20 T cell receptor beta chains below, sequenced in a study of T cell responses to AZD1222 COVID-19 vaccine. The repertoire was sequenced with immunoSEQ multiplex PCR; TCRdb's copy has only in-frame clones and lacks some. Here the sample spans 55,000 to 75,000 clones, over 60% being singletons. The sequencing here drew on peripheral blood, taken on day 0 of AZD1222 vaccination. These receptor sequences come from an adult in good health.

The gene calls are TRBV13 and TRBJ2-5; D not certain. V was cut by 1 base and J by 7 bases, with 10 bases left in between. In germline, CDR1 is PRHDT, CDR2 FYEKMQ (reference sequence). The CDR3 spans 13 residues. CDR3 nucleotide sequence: TGTGCCAGCAGCTTAGACACCGTAGGGACCCAGTACTTC. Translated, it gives CASSLDTVGTQYF.

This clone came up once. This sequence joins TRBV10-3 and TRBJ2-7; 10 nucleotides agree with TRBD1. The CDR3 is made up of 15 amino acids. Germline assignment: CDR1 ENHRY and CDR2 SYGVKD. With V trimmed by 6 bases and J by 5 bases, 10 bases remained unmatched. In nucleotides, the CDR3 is TGTGCCATCAGCTACTGGACAGGGGGAACGGACGAGCAGTACTTC. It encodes CAISYWTGGTDEQYF.

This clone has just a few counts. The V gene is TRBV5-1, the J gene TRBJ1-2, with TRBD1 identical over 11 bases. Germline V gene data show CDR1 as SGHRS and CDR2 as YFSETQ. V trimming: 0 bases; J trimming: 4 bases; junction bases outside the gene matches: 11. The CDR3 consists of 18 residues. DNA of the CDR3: TGCGCCAGCAGCTTGGGAGACACCGGGACAGGGGGTGTCTATGGCTACACCTTC. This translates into CASSLGDTGTGGVYGYTF.

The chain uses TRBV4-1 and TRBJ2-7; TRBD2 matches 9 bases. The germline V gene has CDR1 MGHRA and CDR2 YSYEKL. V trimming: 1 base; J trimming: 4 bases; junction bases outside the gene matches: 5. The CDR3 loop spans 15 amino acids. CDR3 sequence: CASSQGASGTYEQYF. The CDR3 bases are TGCGCCAGCAGCCAAGGGGCTAGCGGGACGTACGAGCAGTACTTC.

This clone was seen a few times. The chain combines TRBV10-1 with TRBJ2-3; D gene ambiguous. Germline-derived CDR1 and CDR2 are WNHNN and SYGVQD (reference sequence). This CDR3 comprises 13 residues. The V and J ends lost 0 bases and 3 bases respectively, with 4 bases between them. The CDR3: CASSESSTDTQYF. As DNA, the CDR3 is TGCGCCAGCAGTGAGTCAAGTACAGATACGCAGTATTTT.

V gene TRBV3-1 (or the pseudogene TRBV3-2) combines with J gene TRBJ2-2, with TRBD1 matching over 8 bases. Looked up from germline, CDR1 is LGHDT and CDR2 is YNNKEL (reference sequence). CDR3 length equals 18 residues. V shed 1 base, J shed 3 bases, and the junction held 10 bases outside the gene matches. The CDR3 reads CASSQGAPATGDTGELFF. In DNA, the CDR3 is TGTGCCAGCAGCCAAGGGGCCCCCGCGACAGGGGACACCGGGGAGCTGTTTTTT.

CDR3 bases: TGCGCCAGCCGGGACAGGGCCTCCTCTGGAAACACCATATATTTT. Protein sequence: CASRDRASSGNTIYF. The genes are TRBV5-1 and TRBJ1-3; 9 positions agree with TRBD1. Unmatched junction bases numbered 5, after V lost 7 bases and J lost 0 bases. Germline V CDR1 and CDR2: SGHRS, YFSETQ. There are 15 residues in the CDR3. Full variable domain (missing parts from reference TRBV5-1 and TRBJ1-3): KAGVTQTPRYLIKTRGQQVTLSCSPISGHRSVSWYQQTPGQGLQFLFEYFSETQRNKGNFPGRFSGRQFSNSRSEMNVSTLELGDSALYLCASRDRASSGNTIYFGEGSWLTVV.

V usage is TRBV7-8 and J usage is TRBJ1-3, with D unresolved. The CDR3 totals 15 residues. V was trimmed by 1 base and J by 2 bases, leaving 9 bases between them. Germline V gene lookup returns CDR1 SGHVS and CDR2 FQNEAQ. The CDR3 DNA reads TGTGCCAGCAGCTTAGGCAGGTCGACTGGAAACACCATATATTTT. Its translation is CASSLGRSTGNTIYF.

The CDR3, as DNA: TGCGCCAGCAGCTTGGTCCCTAATCAGCCCCAGCATTTT. As protein: CASSLVPNQPQHF. This sequence joins TRBV5-1 and TRBJ1-5, with D uncertain. Looked up from germline, CDR1 is SGHRS and CDR2 is YFSETQ. CDR3 length equals 13 residues. V gave up 0 bases and J gave up 4 bases, with 5 bases separating them.

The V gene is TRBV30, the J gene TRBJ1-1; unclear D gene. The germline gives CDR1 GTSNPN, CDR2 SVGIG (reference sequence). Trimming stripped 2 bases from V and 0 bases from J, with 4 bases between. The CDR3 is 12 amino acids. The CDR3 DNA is TGTGCCTGGAGTCCAGTGAACACTGAAGCTTTCTTT. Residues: CAWSPVNTEAFF.

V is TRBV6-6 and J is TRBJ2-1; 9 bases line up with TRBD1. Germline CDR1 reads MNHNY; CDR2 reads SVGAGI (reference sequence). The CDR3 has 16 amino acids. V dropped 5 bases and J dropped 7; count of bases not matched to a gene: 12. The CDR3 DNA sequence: TGTGCCAGCAGTCTACTTCCGCAGGACAGGGGAAATGAGCAGTTCTTC. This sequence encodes CASSLLPQDRGNEQFF.

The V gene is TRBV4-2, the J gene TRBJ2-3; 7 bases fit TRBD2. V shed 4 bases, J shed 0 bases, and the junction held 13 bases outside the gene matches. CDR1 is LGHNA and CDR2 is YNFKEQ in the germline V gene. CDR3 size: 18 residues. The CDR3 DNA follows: TGTGCCAGCAGCCGAATCGGGCTAGCGGAGCGTAGCACAGATACGCAGTATTTT. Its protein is CASSRIGLAERSTDTQYF.

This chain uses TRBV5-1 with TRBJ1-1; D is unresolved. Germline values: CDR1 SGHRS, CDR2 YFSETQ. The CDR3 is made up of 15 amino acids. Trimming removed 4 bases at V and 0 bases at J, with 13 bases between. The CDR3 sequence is CASSIQTGMNTEAFF. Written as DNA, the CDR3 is TGCGCCAGCAGCATCCAGACGGGCATGAACACTGAAGCTTTCTTT.

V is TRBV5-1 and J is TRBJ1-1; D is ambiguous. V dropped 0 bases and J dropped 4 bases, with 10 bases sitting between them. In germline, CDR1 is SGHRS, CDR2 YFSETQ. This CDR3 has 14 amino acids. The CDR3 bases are TGCGCCAGCAGCTTGGTGCGGGGAGGCACTGAAGCTTTCTTT. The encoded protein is CASSLVRGGTEAFF.

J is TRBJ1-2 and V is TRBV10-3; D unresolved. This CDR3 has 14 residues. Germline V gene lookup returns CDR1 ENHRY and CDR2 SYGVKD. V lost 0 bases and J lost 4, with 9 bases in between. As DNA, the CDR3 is TGTGCCATCAGTGAGTCCCAACAGCTCTATGGCTACACCTTC. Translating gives CAISESQQLYGYTF.

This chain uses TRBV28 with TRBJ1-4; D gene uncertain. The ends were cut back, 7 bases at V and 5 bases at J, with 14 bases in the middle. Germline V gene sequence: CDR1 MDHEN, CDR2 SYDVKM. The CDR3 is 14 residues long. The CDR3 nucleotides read TGTGCCAGCACCCCGGTGTACAGCAATGAAAAACTGTTTTTT. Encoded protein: CASTPVYSNEKLFF.

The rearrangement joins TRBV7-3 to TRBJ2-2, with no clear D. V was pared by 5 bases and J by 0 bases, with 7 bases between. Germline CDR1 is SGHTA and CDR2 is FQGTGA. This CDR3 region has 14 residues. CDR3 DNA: TGTGCCAGCAGCGAGATCCCGAACACCGGGGAGCTGTTTTTT. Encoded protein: CASSEIPNTGELFF. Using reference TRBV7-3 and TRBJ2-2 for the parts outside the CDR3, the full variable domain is GAGVSQTPSNKVTEKGKYVELRCDPISGHTALYWYRQSLGQGPEFLIYFQGTGAADDSGLPNDRFFAVRPEGSVSTLKIQRTERGDSAVYLCASSEIPNTGELFFGEGSRLTVL.

In DNA form, the CDR3 reads TGTGCCACCAGTGACCGGGCCTGGACTAGCGGGCCAGATACGCAGTATTTT. It codes for CATSDRAWTSGPDTQYF. This chain connects TRBV24-1 to TRBJ2-3; 11 bases align to TRBD2. CDR1 and CDR2 from the germline V gene are KGHDR and SFDVKD. J lost 4 bases, V lost 4 bases, and 9 bases had no gene match. This CDR3 has 17 amino acids.

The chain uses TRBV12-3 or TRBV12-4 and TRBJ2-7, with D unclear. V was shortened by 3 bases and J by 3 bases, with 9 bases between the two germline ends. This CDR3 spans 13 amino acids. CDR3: CASSFGEGYEQYF. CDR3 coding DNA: TGTGCCAGCAGTTTTGGTGAAGGCTACGAGCAGTACTTC.

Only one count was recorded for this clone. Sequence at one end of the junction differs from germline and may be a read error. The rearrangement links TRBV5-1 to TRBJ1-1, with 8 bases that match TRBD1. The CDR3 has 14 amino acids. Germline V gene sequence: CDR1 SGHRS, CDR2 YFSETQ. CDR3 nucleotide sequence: TGCGCCAGCAGCGCGGGCAGGGGGCTCACTAAAGCTTTCTTT. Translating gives CASSAGRGLTKAFF.